The clone carrying this T cell receptor (beta chain) has only a few counts. Antigen unknown. CDR1 MNHEY and CDR2 SMNVEV come from the germline V gene (reference sequence). V gave up 5 bases and J gave up 5 bases, with 7 bases separating them. The CDR3 is made up of 12 amino acids. This entry comes from a study of OX40 agonist ivuxolimab in advanced cancers. Findings of the study overall: Antigen specificity of clonally expanded peripheral T cells was not established.

Clones were read by immunoSEQ multiplex PCR, and TCRdb kept only the in-frame ones, dropping some. The profile shows roughly 80,000 clones, 90% to 95% of them singletons. Peripheral blood came from all dose cohorts at three timepoints. The gene calls are TRBV27 and TRBJ1-5, with unresolved D. The receptor's source is an adult with an advanced solid tumor such as melanoma, head and neck, liver or kidney cancer. Source: CD4+ or CD8+ T cells sorted from blood, taken in a trial of the OX40 agonist ivuxolimab. CDR3 in amino acids: CASSPGYQPQHF. The CDR3 region has the DNA TGTGCCAGCAGTCCCGGTTATCAGCCCCAGCATTTT.